The present TCR beta chain was sequenced within a study of blood T cells in healthy people across ages. CDR1 and CDR2 (germline): MNHEY, SMNVEV (reference sequence). CDR3 length equals 13 residues. With 6 bases removed from V and 12 bases from J, the gap between germline ends came to 15 bases. Next came a second PCR, run for about 6 to 12 cycles, which used a sample-barcoded 5' primer along with a J-beta primer mix. TCRdb fed the 5' RACE reads into MiXCR, producing one record per CDR3 protein. This sample has some 1.1 million distinct CDR3 sequences, with 35% to 45% found just once. This clonotype came up a few times. Its antigen remains unidentified. Whole-study findings and limits: Long-lived donors exceeded aged donors in naive CD4+ cells and diversity. Per million T cells, TCR beta diversity dropped about linearly as age rose. Estimated diversity that came from one million T cells was considered an underestimate.

The source is a man aged 18 to 29 in good health. The chain joins TRBV27 to TRBJ1-6; D uncertain. Specimen: blood. Here the CDR3 reads CASRRASPEPLHF. In DNA, the CDR3 is TGTGCCAGCAGGCGGGCCAGCCCTGAACCCCTCCACTTT.